This TCR beta chain was identified during a study of human T cells and chemical hapten exposure. Study as a whole: Donors were sensitized with 2% DPC on the upper inner arm. Study-level results: DPC sensitization left the count of TCRs above 1 in 1000 unchanged.

Concerning this clonotype itself: Its target is not known.

Time point described: pre-sensitization, week 0. Indicated treatment: therapeutic diphenylcyclopropenone sensitization with weekly scalp DPC. TCRdb fed the RACE reads into MiXCR, producing one record per CDR3 protein. The table has approximately 370,000 distinct CDR3 sequences, over 5% seen once. The CDR3 sequence is 18 residues long. After removal of 0 bases from V and 5 bases from J, the junction contained 12 bases not matched to a gene. The germline gives CDR1 MGHRA, CDR2 YSYEKL. This chain links TRBV4-1 with TRBJ2-3; 9 nucleotides line up with TRBD2. Material: whole blood, obtained in connection with sensitization to the hapten diphenylcyclopropenone (DPC). The sequence was obtained from a woman aged 18-30 years with alopecia areata. Some clones in this sample may be carry-over from other donors' samples. Written as DNA, the CDR3 is TGCGCCAGCAGCCAAGATCTCCGGGCGGGGGGGCCTAAAGATACGCAGTATTTT. This sequence encodes CASSQDLRAGGPKDTQYF.